A selection of T cell receptor beta chains follows, all from one sample in a study of T cell changes during pregnancy in multiple sclerosis. Profiling relied on immunoSEQ multiplex PCR, and the TCRdb table lists in-frame clones only, not all of them. There are under 80,000 clones in the sample; roughly 92% occur only once, and approximately 4% lies in the top ten. The sequenced sample was peripheral blood, obtained after pregnancy. The source of these receptors is a female donor in good health, enrolled as a control in a pregnancy study. Both conserved end residues are part of each CDR3. Fields, in order: clone size, V gene, J gene, D gene, CDR3 DNA, CDR3 protein. A D gene is named only where the DNA matches it firmly. Some rows have no size entry. The others give once, few or many, or a class for an expanded clone.

NA	TRBV27	TRBJ2-3	NA	TGTGCCACCCTCACAGATACGCAGTATTTT	CATLTDTQYF
NA	TRBV10-3	TRBJ2-6	TRBD1	TGTGCCATCAGAACGGACAGGGTGTCTGGGGCCAACGTCCTGACTTTC	CAIRTDRVSGANVLTF
NA	TRBV9	TRBJ2-5	NA	TGTGCCAGCAGCTTAAGCACGGGGGAGACCCAGTACTTC	CASSLSTGETQYF
NA	TRBV6-1	TRBJ2-7	NA	TGTGCCAGCAGTGAAAGGGAGGCCGGCGCGCGCCGCACCCTAACCTACGAGCAGTACTTC	CASSEREAGARRTLTYEQYF
NA	TRBV29-1	TRBJ1-4	TRBD1	TGCAGCGTTGAAGATCAGGGACAGGGGGATGAAAAACTGTTTTTT	CSVEDQGQGDEKLFF
NA	TRBV5-6	TRBJ1-2	NA	TGTGCCAGCAGCTTGGTCCAGGGGATAACTAACTATGGCTACACCTTC	CASSLVQGITNYGYTF
NA	TRBV29-1	TRBJ2-7	NA	TGCAGCGTTGAGGGGGGGCGGTACGAGCAGTACTTC	CSVEGGRYEQYF
few	TRBV18	TRBJ2-2	TRBD1	TGTGCCAGCTCACTACAGGGGGTGAAGAACACCGGGGAGCTGTTTTTT	CASSLQGVKNTGELFF
once	TRBV7-9	TRBJ2-1	NA	TGTGCCAGCAGTTTCACTGGTGAGCAGTTCTTC	CASSFTGEQFF
NA	TRBV6-5	TRBJ2-1	TRBD2	TGTGCCAGCAGTTACGGGGGGGATGAGCAGTTCTTC	CASSYGGDEQFF
few	TRBV4-2	TRBJ1-5	NA	TGTGCCAGCAGCCAAGATAGGGTGTCGGGGCAGCCCCAGCATTTT	CASSQDRVSGQPQHF
once	TRBV9	TRBJ1-1	TRBD1	TGTGCCAGCAGCGTAGGACAGGGATCCACTGAAGCTTTCTTT	CASSVGQGSTEAFF
NA	TRBV28	TRBJ2-5	TRBD2	TGTGCCAGCAGCCCAGCGGGACTAGCACAACAAGAGACCCAGTACTTC	CASSPAGLAQQETQYF
NA	TRBV27	TRBJ2-1	NA	TGTGCCAGCACCACAGGTGGTGAGCAGTTCTTC	CASTTGGEQFF
NA	TRBV28	TRBJ2-1	NA	TGTGCCAGCAGTTGGCCGGGCAATGAGCAGTTCTTC	CASSWPGNEQFF
few	TRBV23-1	TRBJ1-5	NA	TGCGCCAGCACCTCCTTACCCCGGAATCAGCCCCAGCATTTT	CASTSLPRNQPQHF
once	TRBV7-2	TRBJ2-7	TRBD2	TGTGCCAGCAGCTTTACTAGCGGGAGGGCCAACGAGCAGTACTTC	CASSFTSGRANEQYF
once	TRBV9	TRBJ2-3	TRBD2	TGTGCCAGCAGCGCCAGCGGGGGCCCCCTCACAGATACGCAGTATTTT	CASSASGGPLTDTQYF
NA	TRBV18	TRBJ2-1	NA	TGTGCCAGCTCACCATTCGTTCTTAGCGGCTACAATGAGCAGTTCTTC	CASSPFVLSGYNEQFF
NA	TRBV6-5	TRBJ2-7	NA	TGTGCCAGCAGTTACTCGATCCCCGACGGGGCCTACGAGCAGTACTTC	CASSYSIPDGAYEQYF
NA	TRBV11-2	TRBJ1-5	NA	TGTGCCAGCAGCTTGATTGGACTAGGCCAGCCCCAGCATTTT	CASSLIGLGQPQHF
NA	TRBV5-1	TRBJ2-1	TRBD2	TGCGCCAGCAGCCTAGCGGGGGGTGAGCAGTTCTTC	CASSLAGGEQFF
NA	TRBV19	TRBJ2-7	TRBD1	TGTGCCAGTAGTGGGCCGGGACAGCCCTACGAGCAGTACTTC	CASSGPGQPYEQYF
NA	TRBV5-6	TRBJ1-1	NA	TGTGCCAGCAGCTTGGTGTCGGGGGGGTCGAAAACTGAAGCTTTCTTT	CASSLVSGGSKTEAFF
NA	TRBV6-1	TRBJ2-5	NA	TGTGCCAGCAGTGAATGGGGGACTCCCGACATTGCGACCCAGTACTTC	CASSEWGTPDIATQYF
NA	TRBV2	TRBJ2-2	NA	TGTGCCAGCAGTGAAGTGAGGAGTCTAGAGCGGACCGGGGAGCTGTTTTTT	CASSEVRSLERTGELFF
NA	TRBV4-2	TRBJ2-5	TRBD2	TGTGCCAGCAGCCAATACTCTAGCGGTCAAGAGACCCAGTACTTC	CASSQYSSGQETQYF
NA	TRBV5-1	TRBJ2-4	TRBD2	TGCGCCAGCAGCTTGGAACTAGCGGAAAACATTCAGTACTTC	CASSLELAENIQYF
NA	TRBV6-4	TRBJ2-3	NA	TGTGCCAGCAGTGAAGGGGGTGGTGCAGATACGCAGTATTTT	CASSEGGGADTQYF
NA	TRBV28	TRBJ2-3	TRBD2	TGTGCCAGCAGAAGACTAGCGGGAAGGACAGATACGCAGTATTTT	CASRRLAGRTDTQYF
once	TRBV7-6	TRBJ1-1	TRBD1	TGTGCCAGCAGCTCTAGGGACAGGGGAGTCCTCGAAGCTTTCTTT	CASSSRDRGVLEAFF